This T cell receptor beta chain was sequenced in a study of identical twins. Study-level points and caveats: Invariant T cells like MAIT and iNKT could partly confound the zero-insertion analyses. There were fewer insertions in abundant cord blood beta clonotypes, but memory repertoires showed no such pattern. Models predicted too little out-of-frame TCR alpha sharing in monozygotic twins.

Concerning this clonotype: Its matching antigen is unknown.

TCRdb fed the 5' RACE reads into MiXCR, producing one record per CDR3 protein. The table shows under 20,000 distinct CDR3 sequences, with roughly 70% occurring only once. Everyone who donated was a healthy Caucasian. This clonotype was sampled from a woman in her late teens or twenties in good health. This table probably holds off-target reads from a library built for another chain. Sequenced input: memory (CD45RO+) T cells sorted from blood.

The CDR3, as DNA: TGTGCCAGCAGATCTAACGGCAGGTCCTACGAGCAGTACTTC. Its translation: CASRSNGRSYEQYF. The chain uses TRBV12-3 or TRBV12-4 and TRBJ2-7; D call uncertain. The CDR3 contains 14 residues. V lost 6 bases and J 1 base, leaving 13 bases between the germline ends.